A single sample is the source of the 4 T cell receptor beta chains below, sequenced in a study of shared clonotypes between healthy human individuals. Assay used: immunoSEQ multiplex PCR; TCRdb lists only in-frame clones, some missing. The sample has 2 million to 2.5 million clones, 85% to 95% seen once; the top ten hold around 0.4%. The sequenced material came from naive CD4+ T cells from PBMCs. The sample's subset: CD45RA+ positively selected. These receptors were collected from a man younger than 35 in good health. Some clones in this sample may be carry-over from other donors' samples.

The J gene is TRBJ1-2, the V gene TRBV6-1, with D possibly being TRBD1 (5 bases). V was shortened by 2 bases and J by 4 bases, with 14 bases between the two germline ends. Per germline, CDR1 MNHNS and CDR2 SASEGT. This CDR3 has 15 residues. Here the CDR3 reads CASSESGRGGYGYTF. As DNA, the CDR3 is TGTGCCAGCAGTGAATCCGGTAGGGGTGGCTATGGCTACACCTTC.

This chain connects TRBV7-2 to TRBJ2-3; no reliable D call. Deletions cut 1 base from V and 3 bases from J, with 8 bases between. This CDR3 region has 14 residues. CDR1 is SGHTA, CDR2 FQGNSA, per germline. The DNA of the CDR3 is TGTGCCAGCAGCTTAGTGGCATGGACAGATACGCAGTATTTT. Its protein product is CASSLVAWTDTQYF.

CDR3 residues: CASSKLGGYEQYF. DNA of the CDR3: TGTGCCAGCAGTAAACTAGGGGGTTACGAGCAGTACTTC. This rearrangement joins TRBV2 to TRBJ2-7; D is possibly TRBD1 (6 bases). V lost 5 bases, J lost 4 bases, and 12 bases lay in between. Germline lookup yields CDR1 SNHLY and CDR2 FYNNEI. The CDR3 is 13 residues long.

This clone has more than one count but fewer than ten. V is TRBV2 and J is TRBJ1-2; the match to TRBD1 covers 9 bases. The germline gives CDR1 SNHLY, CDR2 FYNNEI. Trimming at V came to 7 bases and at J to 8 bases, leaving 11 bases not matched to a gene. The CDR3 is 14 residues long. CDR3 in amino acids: CASTSRNRGRGYTF. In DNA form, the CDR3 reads TGTGCCAGCACCAGTCGAAACAGGGGGCGAGGCTACACCTTC.